This TCR beta chain is from a study of T cell repertoires in cytomegalovirus infection. One entry per CDR3 protein, called by TCRdb with MiXCR from the reads. The sample consists of some 600,000 distinct CDR3 sequences, approximately 24% of them appearing once. The CDR3 has 16 amino acids. V lost 7 bases to trimming and J lost 0 bases; unmatched junction nucleotides: 8. Germline values: CDR1 LNHDA, CDR2 SQIVND (reference sequence). This TCR was recovered from a human donor in good health (CMV status not recorded). Some clones in this sample may be carry-over from other donors' samples. The sequencing sample was made of CD8+ T cells from PBMCs. The V call is TRBV19, the J call TRBJ2-1; 8 positions match TRBD2. Here the CDR3 reads CASTFSGISSYNEQFF. CDR3 DNA sequence: TGTGCCAGTACCTTTAGCGGGATTAGCTCCTACAATGAGCAGTTCTTC.